Following are 18 T cell receptor beta chains from one sample sequenced in a study of T cell changes during pregnancy in multiple sclerosis. Sequenced by immunoSEQ multiplex PCR; TCRdb stores in-frame clones only, minus some. Of 25,000 to 35,000 clones in the sample, 88% were seen once. Specimen: CD4+ T cells from peripheral blood mononuclear cells, collected in the first trimester of pregnancy. Receptor source: a female donor in good health, enrolled as a control in a pregnancy study.

This clone was observed a single time. The chain combines TRBV30 with TRBJ2-3; possible D gene TRBD2, 7 bases. With 7 bases removed from V and 2 bases from J, the gap between germline ends came to 13 bases. This CDR3 has 13 amino acids. Germline-derived CDR1 and CDR2 are GTSNPN and SVGIG (reference sequence). DNA of the CDR3: TGTGCCTCGGGGGCGGGGGCCACAGATACGCAGTATTTT. This gives the protein CASGAGATDTQYF.

This chain connects TRBV5-1 to TRBJ1-2; D is ambiguous. Germline loops: CDR1 SGHRS, CDR2 YFSETQ. The CDR3 runs to 12 residues. With 4 bases removed from V and 6 bases from J, the gap between germline ends came to 10 bases. The CDR3, as DNA: TGCGCCAGCAGCCCCCACAGTAATGGCTACACCTTC. Translation gives CASSPHSNGYTF.

This clone was detected once. The chain joins TRBV7-9 to TRBJ1-1; unclear D gene. The CDR3 runs to 14 residues. Trimming shortened V by 2 bases and J by 6 bases, and 13 bases separated the two germline ends. Germline V gives CDR1 SEHNR, CDR2 FQNEAQ (reference sequence). CDR3 loop: CASSLTGAAAEAFF. DNA of the CDR3: TGTGCCAGCAGCTTAACGGGTGCTGCAGCTGAAGCTTTCTTT.

This clone has more than one count but fewer than ten. The V and J genes are TRBV9 and TRBJ1-2; D is unclear. This CDR3 comprises 14 residues. With 0 bases removed from V and 0 bases from J, the gap between germline ends came to 6 bases. From germline, CDR1 is SGDLS and CDR2 YYNGEE. CDR3 nucleotides: TGTGCCAGCAGCGTAGGTTTAGCTAACTATGGCTACACCTTC. This sequence encodes CASSVGLANYGYTF.

V gene TRBV6-6 combines with J gene TRBJ1-2, with D possibly matching TRBD1 (5 bases). This CDR3 spans 13 amino acids. The V end lost 6 bases, the J end lost 7 bases, and 15 bases lay between the germline ends. Germline-derived CDR1 and CDR2 are MNHNY and SVGAGI (reference sequence). The CDR3 loop is CASRQGSGRGYTF. CDR3 coding DNA: TGTGCCAGCAGGCAGGGCAGTGGGCGTGGCTACACCTTC.

The chain couples TRBV4-2 to TRBJ2-3; TRBD2 is a possible D gene (7 bases). The germline V gene has CDR1 LGHNA and CDR2 YNFKEQ. The CDR3 consists of 17 residues. V gave up 1 base and J gave up 4 bases, with 18 bases separating them. In DNA, the CDR3 is TGTGCCAGCAGCCAAGCCAGGGCGGGGGCTTTGTCAGATACGCAGTATTTT. Translated: CASSQARAGALSDTQYF.

The chain combines TRBV7-9 with TRBJ2-1; 12 bases are shared with TRBD2. The CDR3 covers 14 residues. The V segment lost 5 bases and the J segment 10 bases; nucleotides outside the gene matches: 6. CDR1 is SEHNR, CDR2 FQNEAQ, per germline (reference sequence). In DNA form, the CDR3 reads TGTGCCAGCAGCCTAGGAGGACTAGCGGGGGAGCAGTTCTTC. Translating gives CASSLGGLAGEQFF.

The rearrangement joins TRBV5-1 to TRBJ1-1; 8 bases agree with TRBD1. V was clipped by 3 bases and J by 0 bases; unmatched bases: 7. CDR3 length equals 16 residues. Looked up from germline, CDR1 is SGHRS and CDR2 is YFSETQ. CDR3 nucleotides: TGCGCCAGCAGCTACGGACAGGGCAGAATGAACACTGAAGCTTTCTTT. Amino acid sequence: CASSYGQGRMNTEAFF.

This clone appeared a single time. The V gene is TRBV4-3, the J gene TRBJ2-1; possible D gene TRBD1, 6 bases. This CDR3 is 15 amino acids long. Looked up from germline, CDR1 is LGHNA and CDR2 is YSLEER. V lost 1 base to trimming and J lost 7 bases, with 14 bases between them. This chain's CDR3 is CASSQGTAEWNEQFF. CDR3 nucleotides: TGCGCCAGCAGCCAAGGGACAGCCGAGTGGAATGAGCAGTTCTTC.

This CDR3 is CAWSVRGQGMASHGYTF. CDR3 nucleotide sequence: TGTGCCTGGAGTGTAAGGGGACAGGGGATGGCGTCCCATGGCTACACCTTC. The genes are TRBV30 and TRBJ1-2; 10 nucleotides match TRBD1. The ends lost 0 bases at V and 6 bases at J; junction bases unmatched: 13. The length of the CDR3 is 17 residues. CDR1 GTSNPN and CDR2 SVGIG come from the germline V gene (reference sequence).

The V and J genes are TRBV30 and TRBJ1-2; TRBD1 might be the D (6 bases). There are 14 residues in the CDR3. Germline V CDR1 and CDR2: GTSNPN, SVGIG (reference sequence). V was clipped by 2 bases and J by 5 bases, with 15 bases between them. In nucleotides, the CDR3 is TGTGCCTGGAGTTCCAGGGGCGACAGATATGGCTACACCTTC. This translates into CAWSSRGDRYGYTF.

The V and J genes are TRBV9 and TRBJ1-6, with D possibly TRBD1 on 5 matching bases. Trimming took 0 bases from V and 6 from J, leaving 13 bases between them. The germline gives CDR1 SGDLS, CDR2 YYNGEE. CDR3 length equals 16 residues. CDR3 DNA sequence: TGTGCCAGCAGCGTAGTAGACAGCGGGGGTAATTCACCCCTCCACTTT. Residues: CASSVVDSGGNSPLHF.

The V call is TRBV19, the J call TRBJ2-7; 8 nucleotides line up with TRBD1. Germline values: CDR1 LNHDA, CDR2 SQIVND (reference sequence). V shed 4 bases and J 1 base; nucleotides not matched to a gene: 3. The CDR3 is made up of 14 amino acids. CDR3 sequence (DNA): TGTGCCAGTAGTAACCGGGACAGGTCCTACGAGCAGTACTTC. Amino acid sequence: CASSNRDRSYEQYF.

The V call is TRBV6-6, the J call TRBJ1-1; no reliable D call. The CDR3 length is 13 residues. V gave up 2 bases and J gave up 5 bases, with 9 bases separating them. CDR1 is MNHNY and CDR2 is SVGAGI in the germline V gene (reference sequence). Written as DNA, the CDR3 is TGTGCCAGCAGTTACCACCCTAGGACTGAAGCTTTCTTT. Protein: CASSYHPRTEAFF.

The chain employs TRBV7-8 and TRBJ2-7; a weak D match, TRBD2 (6 bases). Germline CDR1 and CDR2: SGHVS and FQNEAQ. The CDR3 is made up of 15 amino acids. Trimming cost V 4 bases and J 5 bases, with 18 bases left between them. The CDR3 is CASSSIRGRGNEQYF. For the CDR3, the DNA is TGTGCCAGCAGCTCCATCCGGGGCCGGGGGAACGAGCAGTACTTC.

This rearrangement joins TRBV30 to TRBJ1-2, with no clear D. In germline, CDR1 is GTSNPN, CDR2 SVGIG (reference sequence). Trimming cost V 0 bases and J 5 bases, with 7 bases left between them. This CDR3 is built from 12 residues. The CDR3 spells CAWSVTVYGYTF. The CDR3 region has the DNA TGTGCCTGGAGTGTAACAGTATATGGCTACACCTTC.

CDR3 nucleotide sequence: TGTGCCAGCAGCTTACTTCCTAGCGGGGGCACAGATACGCAGTATTTT. It specifies CASSLLPSGGTDTQYF. The gene calls are TRBV7-3 and TRBJ2-3; TRBD2 matches at 9 bases. The CDR3 extends over 16 amino acids. Germline CDR1 and CDR2: SGHTA and FQGTGA. Unmatched junction bases numbered 4, after V lost 2 bases and J lost 1 base.

This clone was detected only a few times. The J gene is TRBJ1-5, the V gene TRBV5-4; 12 positions match TRBD1. J gave up 1 base and V 1 base, and 9 bases lay outside the gene matches. Germline CDR1 is SGHNT and CDR2 is YYREEE (reference sequence). CDR3 length: 19 residues. CDR3 nucleotides: TGTGCCAGCAGCTTGAGGGGACAGGGGGCGAATTTGAGCAATCAGCCCCAGCATTTT. It is translated as CASSLRGQGANLSNQPQHF.